This TCR beta chain is from a study of ipilimumab plus nivolumab after autologous stem cell transplantation. Background on the study: DLBCL patients had primary refractory or relapsed disease.

As regards this clone: Its specificity is not known.

Regarding the study as a whole: The authors say TCR, Treg and microbiome findings warrant further study.

The CDR3 extends over 12 amino acids. Trimming pared 5 bases from V and 10 bases from J, leaving 11 bases between. Germline-derived CDR1 and CDR2 are SGHTA and FQGNSA. Checkpoint therapy with ipilimumab 1 mg/kg began 14 to 28 days after transplant. Clones were read by immunoSEQ multiplex PCR, and TCRdb kept only the in-frame ones, dropping some. The table records tens of thousands of clones, about 83% of them present only once. Sequences were derived from PBMCs, sampled in a trial of ipilimumab plus nivolumab as post-transplant consolidation. This TCR was recovered from a male donor with diffuse large B-cell lymphoma. The chain couples TRBV7-2 to TRBJ1-4, with D unclear. CDR3 sequence: CASSDRVGKLFF. CDR3 nucleotide sequence: TGTGCCAGCAGCGACCGGGTGGGAAAACTGTTTTTT.